The 25 T cell receptor beta chains below were found in one sample sequenced in a study of beta chain features in type 1 diabetes. No antigens are known for them. Study results and limitations: Shorter TCRB CDR3s, moderately but significantly so, were found in Type 1 diabetes patients in all four CD4+ subsets.

Reverse transcribing all isolated RNA meant expressed TCRB transcripts were sequenced. Using immunoSEQ multiplex PCR, the repertoire was profiled, and TCRdb retains in-frame clones only, with some absent. Of about 650,000 clones listed, under 15% were seen once; the top ten hold over 0.1%. Sequencing was performed on naive CD4+ T cells from blood. Every receptor here comes from a man younger than 45 with type 1 diabetes.

A few counts support this clone. The V gene is TRBV7-6, the J gene TRBJ2-1, with 14 bases that match TRBD2. This CDR3 has 14 amino acids. V trimming: 4 bases; J trimming: 14 bases; junction bases outside the gene matches: 7. The germline gives CDR1 SGHVS, CDR2 FNYEAQ. This CDR3 reads CASSSRTSGGYEFF. CDR3 bases: TGTGCCAGCAGCTCTAGGACTAGCGGGGGGTATGAGTTCTTC.

This clone came up a few times. Relative to the germline gene, one junction end is altered; a read error may explain this. The rearrangement joins TRBV7-7 to TRBJ1-1; D unclear. Germline CDR1 and CDR2: SSHAT and FNYEAQ (reference sequence). The CDR3 is 13 amino acids. The CDR3 nucleotides are TGTGCTAGCAGCCCGACACCGAACACTGAAGCTTTCTTT. Translated: CASSPTPNTEAFF.

This clone showed up just a few times. The CDR3 loop is CASSELGYGGGAEETQYF. DNA for the CDR3: TGTGCCAGCAGTGAATTGGGGTACGGCGGGGGGGCTGAGGAGACCCAGTACTTC. The chain combines TRBV25-1 with TRBJ2-5, with 9 bases fitting TRBD2. The CDR3 length is 18 residues. The junction had 14 bases not matched to a gene; V was cut back by 1 base and J by 5 bases. Germline V lookup: CDR1 MGHDK, CDR2 SYGVNS.

This clone was seen a handful of times. The chain has TRBV5-1 and TRBJ2-7; D not resolved. V lost 2 bases and J lost 5, with 8 bases in between. The germline V gene encodes CDR1 SGHRS and CDR2 YFSETQ. CDR3 length: 12 residues. CDR3: CASSLSGNEQYF. The CDR3 region has the DNA TGCGCCAGCAGCTTAAGTGGTAACGAGCAGTACTTC.

The gene calls are TRBV9 and TRBJ2-7; 8 bases align to TRBD1. V dropped 3 bases and J dropped 9; count of bases not matched to a gene: 8. Germline V lookup: CDR1 SGDLS, CDR2 YYNGEE. CDR3 length equals 13 residues. This CDR3 reads CASSAEDRAVQYF. In DNA form, the CDR3 reads TGTGCCAGCAGCGCAGAGGACAGGGCCGTGCAGTACTTC.

The rearrangement joins TRBV7-8 to TRBJ2-1; 7 bases fit TRBD2. The CDR3 has 14 amino acids. V shed 4 bases and J 5 bases; nucleotides not matched to a gene: 5. From germline, CDR1 is SGHVS and CDR2 FQNEAQ. The CDR3 nucleotides are TGTGCCAGCAGCTCCTCCGGGACTAACAATGAGCAGTTCTTC. Its protein product is CASSSSGTNNEQFF. Complete variable domain (other parts from reference TRBV7-8 and TRBJ2-1): GAGVSQSPRYKVAKRGQDVALRCDPISGHVSLFWYQQALGQGPEFLTYFQNEAQLDKSGLPSDRFFAERPEGSVSTLKIQRTQQEDSAVYLCASSSSGTNNEQFFGPGTRLTVL.

This clone was seen a few times. The chain links TRBV28 to TRBJ2-7, with 7 bases matching TRBD1. The CDR3 sequence is 17 residues long. J was trimmed by 4 bases and V by 3 bases; bases with no gene match: 15. Germline V gene sequence: CDR1 MDHEN, CDR2 SYDVKM. The CDR3 reads CASSFFLTGPPTYEQYF. CDR3 coding DNA: TGTGCCAGCAGTTTCTTCCTGACAGGGCCCCCAACTTACGAGCAGTACTTC.

J is TRBJ2-1 and V is TRBV5-1; 7 nucleotides align to TRBD1. The V gene's germline CDR1 is SGHRS and CDR2 YFSETQ. CDR3 length: 14 amino acids. J gave up 7 bases and V 2 bases, and 6 bases lay outside the gene matches. CDR3 coding DNA: TGCGCCAGCAGCTTTACAGGGGTAGGGAATGAGCAGTTCTTC. As protein: CASSFTGVGNEQFF. Full variable domain (outside the CDR3, taken from reference TRBV5-1 and TRBJ2-1): KAGVTQTPRYLIKTRGQQVTLSCSPISGHRSVSWYQQTPGQGLQFLFEYFSETQRNKGNFPGRFSGRQFSNSRSEMNVSTLELGDSALYLCASSFTGVGNEQFFGPGTRLTVL.

V and J are TRBV4-3 and TRBJ2-6; D is perhaps TRBD2 (5 bases). This CDR3 comprises 15 residues. Germline assignment: CDR1 LGHNA and CDR2 YSLEER. Trimming pared 0 bases from V and 2 bases from J, leaving 5 bases between. DNA of the CDR3: TGCGCCAGCAGCCAAGACGGGGCTGGGGCCAACGTCCTGACTTTC. It is translated as CASSQDGAGANVLTF.

This clone has a handful of counts. The rearrangement joins TRBV10-3 to TRBJ1-1, with D unclear. Germline-derived CDR1 and CDR2 are ENHRY and SYGVKD. Deletions cut 11 bases from V and 4 bases from J, with 17 bases between. The CDR3 extends over 13 amino acids. The CDR3 nucleotides are TGTGCCTGCGGCCCGGGAGGAGTCACTGAAGCTTTCTTT. This encodes CACGPGGVTEAFF.

V is TRBV5-1 and J is TRBJ2-7; weak D call: TRBD2 (5 bases). The CDR3 is 13 residues long. Between the trimmed V and J ends, which lost 7 bases and 3 bases, there was a span of 14 bases. Per the germline V gene, CDR1 is SGHRS and CDR2 is YFSETQ. CDR3 amino acids: CASGLMSGYEQYF. CDR3 coding DNA: TGCGCCAGCGGACTTATGTCAGGCTACGAGCAGTACTTC.

V and J are TRBV6-6 and TRBJ1-1; TRBD1 is a possible D gene (5 bases). Per the germline V gene, CDR1 is MNHNY and CDR2 is SVGAGI (reference sequence). The CDR3 covers 15 residues. V lost 5 bases, J lost 1 base, and 14 bases lay in between. CDR3 bases: TGTGCCAGCAGTGGCGGGGGAAACAAGAACACTGAAGCTTTCTTT. It is translated as CASSGGGNKNTEAFF.

The chain carries TRBV5-6 and TRBJ1-6; D ambiguous. The CDR3 has 14 residues. Deletions cut 0 bases from V and 8 bases from J, with 9 bases between. Germline loops: CDR1 SGHDT, CDR2 YYEEEE. CDR3 sequence: CASSLVSGDSPLHF. The CDR3 DNA reads TGTGCCAGCAGCTTGGTCTCTGGGGATTCACCCCTCCACTTT.

The chain combines TRBV27 with TRBJ2-1; D call uncertain. Germline lookup yields CDR1 MNHEY and CDR2 SMNVEV (reference sequence). V was trimmed by 6 bases and J by 8 bases, leaving 17 bases between them. The CDR3 is 14 amino acids. The CDR3 DNA sequence: TGTGCCAGCAGCTACGGCGGACGGAGCGATGAGCAGTTCTTC. Translation: CASSYGGRSDEQFF.

This clone was observed a few times. The chain links TRBV6-1 to TRBJ1-1, with 8 bases that match TRBD1. The V gene's germline CDR1 is MNHNS and CDR2 SASEGT. The CDR3 is 14 amino acids. Trimming at V came to 10 bases and at J to 2 bases, leaving 9 bases not matched to a gene. The CDR3 nucleotides are TGTGCCATCACGGCCGGACAGGGTAACACTGAAGCTTTCTTT. It specifies CAITAGQGNTEAFF.

Only a few counts were recorded for this clone. The rearrangement uses TRBV7-2 and TRBJ1-2, with D uncertain. The germline V and J ends were trimmed by 5 bases and 4 bases, with 11 bases remaining between them. The germline V gene encodes CDR1 SGHTA and CDR2 FQGNSA. The CDR3 consists of 13 residues. The CDR3 DNA follows: TGTGCCAGCAGCCAAGCGGGTATCTATGGCTACACCTTC. Its protein product is CASSQAGIYGYTF.

This clone appeared a few times. The chain has TRBV4-2 and TRBJ1-1, with D unclear. Germline V gene lookup returns CDR1 LGHNA and CDR2 YNFKEQ. The V end was cut by 4 bases, the J end by 1 base, with 13 bases between. CDR3 length: 15 residues. The CDR3 DNA reads TGTGCCAGCAGCCCCATAGACCGGGGGAACACTGAAGCTTTCTTT. Translating gives CASSPIDRGNTEAFF.

The chain carries TRBV7-8 and TRBJ2-3; D uncertain. The CDR3 is made up of 13 amino acids. Germline V gene sequence: CDR1 SGHVS, CDR2 FQNEAQ. The V end lost 0 bases, the J end lost 5 bases, and 6 bases lay between the germline ends. The CDR3 loop is CASSLALRDTQYF. Here the CDR3 DNA reads TGTGCCAGCAGCTTAGCATTGAGAGATACGCAGTATTTT.

V usage is TRBV2 and J usage is TRBJ2-7; D is perhaps TRBD1 (6 bases). This CDR3 is built from 13 residues. Trimming removed 4 bases at V and 4 bases at J, with 11 bases between. Germline V gene sequence: CDR1 SNHLY, CDR2 FYNNEI. The CDR3 is CASSGQGLYEQYF. The DNA for the CDR3 is TGTGCCAGCAGTGGTCAGGGGTTATACGAGCAGTACTTC.

The rearrangement links TRBV28 to TRBJ2-7; TRBD2 matches 10 bases. Germline CDR1 reads MDHEN; CDR2 reads SYDVKM. The CDR3 consists of 16 residues. V gave up 1 base and J gave up 1 base; unmatched junction bases: 4. The CDR3 DNA reads as TGTGCCAGCAGTTTATTCGGAGCGGGGGGGTCCTACGAGCAGTACTTC. It is translated as CASSLFGAGGSYEQYF.

In this sample, this clone turned up a few times. The rearrangement uses TRBV11-2 and TRBJ2-3; unclear D gene. The V and J ends lost 1 base and 6 bases respectively, with 5 bases between them. The CDR3 is made up of 12 amino acids. Germline V gene lookup returns CDR1 SGHAT and CDR2 FQNNGV. The DNA of the CDR3 is TGTGCCAGCAGCTTAGTAGGGGATACGCAGTATTTT. Translated, it gives CASSLVGDTQYF. Full variable domain (outside the CDR3, taken from reference TRBV11-2 and TRBJ2-3): EAGVAQSPRYKIIEKRQSVAFWCNPISGHATLYWYQQILGQGPKLLIQFQNNGVVDDSQLPKDRFSAERLKGVDSTLKIQPAKLEDSAVYLCASSLVGDTQYFGPGTRLTVL.

V is TRBV5-1 and J is TRBJ2-5; TRBD2 matches 12 bases. The J segment lost 5 bases and the V segment lost 0 bases, leaving 5 bases of the junction unmatched. Germline CDR1 SGHRS, CDR2 YFSETQ. This CDR3 is 16 amino acids long. This chain's CDR3 is CASSLGLAGDMETQYF. The DNA for the CDR3 is TGCGCCAGCAGCTTGGGACTAGCGGGGGATATGGAGACCCAGTACTTC.

This clone was found a few times. The V gene is TRBV7-2, the J gene TRBJ2-1, with no clear D. V was shortened by 1 base and J by 9 bases, with 10 bases between the two germline ends. CDR1 SGHTA and CDR2 FQGNSA come from the germline V gene. The CDR3 length is 13 residues. The CDR3 DNA follows: TGTGCCAGCAGCTTAGTGCTGTCTGGTGAGCAGTTCTTC. Amino acid sequence: CASSLVLSGEQFF.

J is TRBJ2-7 and V is TRBV10-3, with TRBD2 as a possible D gene (6 bases). The V and J ends lost 11 bases and 6 bases respectively, with 20 bases between them. Germline CDR1 ENHRY, CDR2 SYGVKD. This CDR3 is built from 13 residues. CDR3 protein: CAPPGVDFGEQYF. In DNA, the CDR3 is TGTGCCCCCCCGGGGGTGGATTTCGGCGAGCAGTACTTC.

This clone showed up just a few times. The V gene is TRBV7-9, the J gene TRBJ1-1; 10 bases match TRBD1. Germline-derived CDR1 and CDR2 are SEHNR and FQNEAQ (reference sequence). The CDR3 runs to 16 residues. Trimming took 3 bases from V and 5 from J; bases not matched to a gene: 9. DNA for the CDR3: TGTGCCAGCAGCTTGACAGGGGGCGAATTACGAACTGAAGCTTTCTTT. Translated: CASSLTGGELRTEAFF. The variable domain in full, with the rest retrieved from reference TRBV7-9 and TRBJ1-1, is DTGVSQNPRHKITKRGQNVTFRCDPISEHNRLYWYRQTLGQGPEFLTYFQNEAQLEKSRLLSDRFSAERPKGSFSTLEIQRTEQGDSAMYLCASSLTGGELRTEAFFGQGTRLTVV.